This entry lists 3 T cell receptor beta chains sequenced from one sample in a study of STAT5B mutations in CD4+ large granular lymphocyte leukemia. Profiled with immunoSEQ multiplex PCR; TCRdb holds only in-frame clones, not every one. The sample consists of around 10,000 clones, roughly four fifths of them appearing once. Sequenced material: PBMCs. Receptors were obtained from a man in his sixties with CD4+ T-cell large granular lymphocyte leukemia.

In DNA, the CDR3 is TGTGCCAGCAGCACAGAGGGACTAGCAACTAGCACAGATACGCAGTATTTT. Its translation is CASSTEGLATSTDTQYF. V and J are TRBV9 and TRBJ2-3; 9 bases align to TRBD2. V was clipped by 4 bases and J by 0 bases; unmatched bases: 9. The CDR3 loop spans 17 amino acids. From germline, CDR1 is SGDLS and CDR2 YYNGEE.

The chain joins TRBV28 to TRBJ2-7; D may be TRBD1 (6 bases). The CDR3 runs 15 residues. Germline V gene lookup returns CDR1 MDHEN and CDR2 SYDVKM. With 3 bases removed from V and 0 bases from J, the gap between germline ends came to 12 bases. CDR3 DNA sequence: TGTGCCAGCAGTTTTCGTTCGGACAGCTCCTACGAGCAGTACTTC. Protein: CASSFRSDSSYEQYF.

This chain uses TRBV5-4 with TRBJ2-5, with TRBD2 matching 11 bases. Germline assignment: CDR1 SGHNT and CDR2 YYREEE (reference sequence). The V gene end was trimmed by 4 bases and the J gene end by 4 bases; junction bases not matched to a gene: 6. This CDR3 is 15 amino acids long. CDR3 bases: TGTGCCAGCAGCCGACAAACTAGCGGGAGAGAGACCCAGTACTTC. It is translated as CASSRQTSGRETQYF.